This entry is about one TCR beta chain. This clonotype was observed a few times. Its antigen target is currently unknown. No much larger clone exists at a distance of one base, and base qualities are not known. This specimen belongs to a study of T-cell memory formation after mild COVID-19 (dated by TCRdb to the early 2020s). With respect to the entire study: TCR sequence clusters from the two donors were largely donor specific. In two donors, T-cell clones that expanded and contracted after mild COVID-19 were tracked by sequencing TCRalpha and TCRbeta repertoires over time. Two young, previously healthy adult volunteers made up the cohort, one male and one female.

CDR1 and CDR2, per the germline V gene (reference sequence), are PRHDT and FYEKMQ. V lost 5 bases and J lost 5 bases; the stretch between them is 9 bases long. Including cysteine and phenylalanine, the CDR3 has 12 amino acids. The retained sequence is limited to the CDR3, 36 bases, with the frame set at the first base. The sequencer was an Illumina NovaSeq 6000. TCRalpha and TCRbeta cDNA libraries were built by 5'RACE with constant-segment primers, adding sample barcodes and unique molecular identifiers. RNA was extracted from every sample with Trizol reagent. Library amplification was performed in two PCR steps, and a second sample barcode and Illumina TruSeq adapters were introduced in the second step. The libraries were sequenced on an Illumina NovaSeq using 2 x 150 bp paired-end reads. In the original analysis: With migec v1.2.7, reads were demultiplexed and then collapsed into UMI-guided consensus sequences. Using mixcr v2.1.11, UMI consensuses were aligned to TRA and TRB V and J templates and then assembled into clonotypes. A clonotype was counted as expanded or contracted only when both edgeR and NoisET called the clonotype significant, with the noise models trained on biological replicates. For edgeR calls, the thresholds were a false discovery rate-adjusted p below 0.01 and a log2 fold-change of 1. PCA with hierarchical clustering of max-normalized trajectories of the 1000 most abundant clonotypes was used as exploratory dynamics analysis. Separately sequenced CD4+ and CD8+ repertoires were used to assign the CD4 or CD8 phenotype of responding clones. TCRdb passed the public sequencing reads through fastp at Q25 and MiXCR, retaining productive beta sequences. When rows share a CDR3 protein, they turn into one entry using the most common DNA and genes. The V and J calls and clone size come from TCRdb's table, not from the authors' own analysis. Recorded for this sample are about 340,000 distinct CDR3 sequences; 20% to 25% of them occurred a single time. The top ten clones comprise approximately 22% of the sample.

Overall study outcomes, separate from this receptor: The study covered only a couple of mild cases, and larger cohorts including severe cases with pre-infection samples were considered necessary. The second-wave clones that peaked on day 37 were not confirmed to be SARS-CoV-2 specific. Contracting CD4+ clones were found mainly in CM and EM memory subsets, while CD8+ clones were enriched in EMRA. Balanced CD4/CD8 phenotypes were observed for clones contracting from day 15 to 85, whereas a bias towards CD4+ was observed for a second wave of clones expanding from day 15 to 37. Some responding clones were detected in pre-infection memory, suggesting pre-existing cross-reactive memory T cells joined the SARS-CoV-2 response.

PBMCs were isolated by Ficoll-Paque density gradient centrifugation. Sequenced sample: PBMCs or a T cell subset sorted from them (not recorded which). This clonotype was sampled from a man aged 18 to 30 who had mild COVID-19 (a few samples of this study predate the infection). The sample titles of this study are shuffled in the database, so cell type and time point are left out; the donor was told from shared clones. This chain is built from TRBV13 and TRBJ2-5; the D segment cannot be called with confidence. The nucleotide sequence reads as follows: TGTGCCAGCAGCCGGAGAGTGGAGACCCAGTACTTC. It translates as CASSRRVETQYF.